This T cell receptor (beta chain) was recovered during a study of long-term antiretroviral therapy in people with HIV. Study findings and constraints: Pre-ART expanded clones dominated the repertoire at every time point. Controls showed broader CDR3 length ranges than did the HIV repertoires.

CDR3 size: 16 residues. CDR1 and CDR2 (germline): MGHRA, YSYEKL. The V segment lost 9 bases and the J segment 2 bases; nucleotides outside the gene matches: 14. All participants with HIV were treated in the United States. Held in samples before DNA extraction were about 0.85-11 million cryopreserved PBMC. This was the immunoSEQ v3.0 assay at survey level. Libraries were prepared by immunoSEQ multiplex PCR; TCRdb keeps only in-frame clonotypes and omits some of them. The sample carries approximately 16,000 clones, around 84% recorded once. This clone occurred a few times. Antigen specificity is unknown. V usage is TRBV4-1 and J usage is TRBJ1-2, with 8 bases lining up with TRBD1. This sequence originates from a woman in her thirties or forties with HIV. The source material was unsorted PBMCs, sampled more than 3.1 years after starting antiretroviral therapy. CDR3 protein: CASLPAFTGGNYGYTF. In DNA, the CDR3 is TGCGCCAGTCTACCCGCTTTCACAGGGGGGAACTATGGCTACACCTTC.